The entry below describes one T cell receptor (beta chain). The sample originates from a study of cytomegalovirus exposure and HLA in healthy donors. In the PCR, 60 Vbeta and 13 Jbeta primers were used. As handled by the study authors: Later, 65 million to 90 million unique TCR beta chains were counted in an analysis, and roughly 11 million of them were shared. The data were produced by immunoSEQ multiplex PCR, yet TCRdb's version contains in-frame clones alone and is incomplete. The V and J calls and clone size were taken over from that table, and D and trimming were inferred from the DNA. The data contain roughly 100,000 clones, 60% to 80% of them singletons. The CDR3 sequence is 13 residues long. With 4 bases removed from V and 5 bases from J, the gap between germline ends came to 15 bases. From germline, CDR1 is SQVTM and CDR2 ANQGSEA.

V usage is TRBV29-1 and J usage is TRBJ2-7; D might be TRBD2 (5 bases). Sequenced material: PBMCs. This TCR came from a man in his sixties in good health and CMV-seropositive. This CDR3 is CSVGERAGDEQYF. The CDR3 coding sequence is TGCAGCGTTGGAGAAAGGGCCGGGGACGAGCAGTACTTC.